This TCR beta chain came from a study of cytomegalovirus exposure and HLA in healthy donors. On the study more broadly: Earlier sequencing of 150 million to 200 million T cells yielded fewer than 140 million unique TCR beta sequences. The early release's HLA-typed donors yielded 70 million to 85 million unique TCRs.

With 60 Vbeta and 13 Jbeta primers, the PCR was carried out. Clones were sequenced by immunoSEQ multiplex PCR, and TCRdb holds only the in-frame ones, with some missing. Of under 200,000 clones in the sample, almost 80% were seen once. Whole-study results and caveats: Common viral pathogens were later found to be apparently linked to several of the most significant clusters.

Turning to this clone: What it binds is unknown.

The sequencing input was PBMCs. The receptor was isolated from a man over 45 in good health and CMV-seropositive.

The CDR3 spells CASSERNGGNEKLFF. The CDR3 DNA reads TGTGCCAGCAGTGAACGTAATGGCGGGAATGAAAAACTGTTTTTT. The rearrangement links TRBV6-1 to TRBJ1-4; D remains unclear. The V end was cut by 2 bases, the J end by 5 bases, with 12 bases between. CDR3 length: 15 amino acids. The germline CDR1 and CDR2 sequences are MNHNS and SASEGT.